This passage covers 25 T cell receptor beta chains from one sample sequenced in a study of CD8+ T cells in alopecia areata. Sample treatment: oral pan-JAK inhibitor, 5-10 mg twice daily. RNA extraction was followed by reverse transcription into cDNA, which acted as the sequencing template. Here immunoSEQ multiplex PCR was the method, and the copy in TCRdb shows in-frame clones only, minus some. Of around 140,000 clones in the sample, 45% to 65% are singletons; the top ten hold around 15%. Here the sequenced sample was CD8+ T cells sorted from blood, taken at week 4, from a patient treated with tofacitinib. Receptor source: a human donor with alopecia areata.

This clone was seen only once. The V gene is TRBV4-1, the J gene TRBJ2-3; no reliable D call. The CDR3 is 11 amino acids. CDR1 is MGHRA and CDR2 is YSYEKL in the germline V gene. Trimming stripped 8 bases from V and 5 bases from J, with 8 bases between. CDR3: CASGEQDTQYF. In nucleotides, the CDR3 is TGCGCCAGCGGAGAGCAAGATACGCAGTATTTT.

The chain couples TRBV23-1 to TRBJ1-6; TRBD1 might be the D (6 bases). TRBV23-1 is sorted into the ORF group, with uncertain function. The CDR3 has 16 amino acids. Deletions cut 7 bases from V and 4 bases from J, with 17 bases between. The CDR3 DNA is TGCGCCAGCAAGGGGTCGGGCCAGGGGTATAATTCACCCCTCCACTTT. Translating gives CASKGSGQGYNSPLHF.

The V and J genes are TRBV30 and TRBJ1-5; possibly TRBD1 for D (5 bases). This CDR3 has 13 amino acids. Germline CDR1 is GTSNPN and CDR2 is SVGIG (reference sequence). V lost 4 bases and J 5 bases, leaving 12 bases between the germline ends. The CDR3 here is CAWNEGEHQPQHF. CDR3 sequence (DNA): TGTGCCTGGAATGAAGGGGAACATCAGCCCCAGCATTTT.

This clone was detected only a few times. The chain is built from TRBV9 and TRBJ1-1; 7 bases fit TRBD1. The CDR3 totals 15 residues. CDR1 and CDR2 (germline): SGDLS, YYNGEE. Losses at the gene ends were 4 bases for V and 1 base for J; bases not matched to a gene: 7. The CDR3 DNA sequence: TGTGCCAGCAGCCACCGGGACAGTTCGAACACTGAAGCTTTCTTT. Translated, it gives CASSHRDSSNTEAFF.

Concerning this clone itself: This CDR3 is also generated by other DNA sequences in the sample. The V call is TRBV15, the J call TRBJ1-2; 7 bases line up with TRBD1. Germline V lookup: CDR1 LNHNV, CDR2 YYDKDF (reference sequence). The CDR3 covers 13 residues. V trimming: 1 base; J trimming: 4 bases; junction bases outside the gene matches: 0. CDR3 region: CATSRGTGYGYTF. The CDR3 coding sequence is TGTGCCACCAGCAGAGGGACAGGCTATGGCTACACCTTC.

The chain is built from TRBV5-6 and TRBJ1-5; D is unresolved. The CDR3 totals 13 residues. V lost 4 bases to trimming and J lost 9 bases, with 14 bases between them. The V gene's germline CDR1 is SGHDT and CDR2 YYEEEE. CDR3 nucleotides: TGTGCCAGCAGCCGGATGGGGTTTGGGCCCCAGCATTTT. This translates into CASSRMGFGPQHF.

This clone was recorded a few times. V is TRBV28 and J is TRBJ2-7; D not resolved. The germline CDR1 and CDR2 sequences are MDHEN and SYDVKM. The CDR3 totals 11 residues. The germline V and J ends were trimmed by 6 bases and 3 bases, with 6 bases remaining between them. The CDR3, as DNA: TGTGCCAGCAGGAACGACTACGAGCAGTACTTC. This translates into CASRNDYEQYF.

In the case of this clone: Other DNA variants within this sample encode the same CDR3. CDR3 loop: CASSLGGGNQPQHF. The CDR3 coding sequence is TGTGCCAGCAGCTTGGGAGGGGGCAATCAGCCCCAGCATTTT. The rearrangement joins TRBV5-6 to TRBJ1-5; TRBD1 might be the D (5 bases). The CDR3 runs to 14 residues. Germline assignment: CDR1 SGHDT and CDR2 YYEEEE. Trimming pared 0 bases from V and 2 bases from J, leaving 6 bases between. The whole variable domain, remainder taken from reference TRBV5-6 and TRBJ1-5, is DAGVTQSPTHLIKTRGQQVTLRCSPKSGHDTVSWYQQALGQGPQFIFQYYEEEERQRGNFPDRFSGHQFPNYSSELNVNALLLGDSALYLCASSLGGGNQPQHFGDGTRLSIL.

This clone showed up just a few times. The chain carries TRBV7-9 and TRBJ1-4, with D hard to call. CDR1 is SEHNR, CDR2 FQNEAQ, per germline (reference sequence). Trimming removed 6 bases at V and 5 bases at J, with 13 bases between. The CDR3 contains 14 residues. CDR3 DNA sequence: TGTGCCAGCAGACCAAACAGTGACAATGAAAAACTGTTTTTT. Protein product: CASRPNSDNEKLFF.

This clone is a singleton in its sample. The chain uses TRBV30 and TRBJ2-1; TRBD2 matches at 10 bases. Germline CDR1 GTSNPN, CDR2 SVGIG (reference sequence). The junction had 1 base not matched to a gene; V was cut back by 4 bases and J by 7 bases. This CDR3 contains 12 residues. The CDR3 region is CAWTSGGNEQFF. Written as DNA, the CDR3 is TGTGCCTGGACTAGCGGGGGTAATGAGCAGTTCTTC.

This chain links TRBV27 with TRBJ1-2; D is possibly TRBD1 (6 bases). The CDR3 has 15 amino acids. V dropped 4 bases and J dropped 2 bases, with 14 bases sitting between them. Germline-derived CDR1 and CDR2 are MNHEY and SMNVEV (reference sequence). The CDR3 coding sequence is TGTGCCAGCAGTTGGTCACCAGGGGCGAACTATGGCTACACCTTC. Translated, it gives CASSWSPGANYGYTF.

This clone was seen a few times. The chain couples TRBV13 to TRBJ1-1; the D gene is possibly TRBD1 (5 bases). This CDR3 comprises 12 residues. Germline CDR1 and CDR2: PRHDT and FYEKMQ (reference sequence). The V end was cut by 6 bases, the J end by 5 bases, with 10 bases between. The CDR3 region has the DNA TGTGCCAGCAGATTGGGGGGGACTGAAGCTTTCTTT. It specifies CASRLGGTEAFF.

The rearrangement joins TRBV2 to TRBJ2-7; no reliable D call. Germline V gives CDR1 SNHLY, CDR2 FYNNEI. With 4 bases removed from V and 4 bases from J, the gap between germline ends came to 8 bases. The CDR3 is 12 amino acids. The CDR3 DNA reads as TGTGCCAGCAGTGGGATCGGGTACGAGCAGTACTTC. This translates into CASSGIGYEQYF.

This clone was picked up one time. This chain uses TRBV7-9 with TRBJ2-6, with 11 positions matching TRBD2. The V segment lost 5 bases and the J segment 0 bases; nucleotides outside the gene matches: 6. Germline CDR1 and CDR2: SEHNR and FQNEAQ (reference sequence). The CDR3 is 18 amino acids. Written as DNA, the CDR3 is TGTGCCAGCAGCCTCCTAGCGGGGGGACCCTCTGGGGCCAACGTCCTGACTTTC. Translated: CASSLLAGGPSGANVLTF.

This clone was found many times. The chain links TRBV4-3 to TRBJ1-1; D gene uncertain. CDR1 LGHNA and CDR2 YSLEER come from the germline V gene. Trimming removed 1 base at V and 0 bases at J, with 6 bases between. This CDR3 spans 14 amino acids. The CDR3 DNA reads as TGCGCCAGCAGCCAAGGACGGATGAACACTGAAGCTTTCTTT. Its protein is CASSQGRMNTEAFF.

The chain combines TRBV11-2 with TRBJ1-2; 7 positions agree with TRBD1. The V and J ends lost 6 bases and 4 bases, in that order; junction bases with no gene match: 5. Germline V gene data show CDR1 as SGHAT and CDR2 as FQNNGV. This CDR3 has 13 residues. Here the CDR3 reads CASSSGTAYGYTF. For the CDR3, the DNA is TGTGCCAGCAGTTCCGGGACAGCCTATGGCTACACCTTC.

This clone was detected only a few times. This chain joins TRBV29-1 and TRBJ1-1, with 9 bases identical to TRBD1. Trimming cost V 7 bases and J 0 bases; bases outside gene matches: 6. The CDR3 is 14 amino acids. Germline lookup yields CDR1 SQVTM and CDR2 ANQGSEA. Here the CDR3 DNA reads TGCAGCGCTGTGGACAGGGGTTTGAACACTGAAGCTTTCTTT. Amino acid sequence: CSAVDRGLNTEAFF. The complete variable domain, with remaining parts taken from reference TRBV29-1 and TRBJ1-1, reads SAVISQKPSRDICQRGTSLTIQCQVDSQVTMMFWYRQQPGQSLTLIATANQGSEATYESGFVIDKFPISRPNLTFSTLTVSNMSPEDSSIYLCSAVDRGLNTEAFFGQGTRLTVV.

This clone came up a few times. This rearrangement joins TRBV5-4 to TRBJ2-7, with D possibly TRBD1 on 6 matching bases. Germline CDR1 and CDR2: SGHNT and YYREEE (reference sequence). The V end was cut by 4 bases, the J end by 3 bases, with 14 bases between. This CDR3 contains 14 residues. CDR3 loop: CASSGGQPRYEQYF. Here the CDR3 DNA reads TGTGCCAGCAGCGGCGGACAGCCGCGCTACGAGCAGTACTTC.

V gene TRBV7-9 combines with J gene TRBJ2-7, with 11 bases lining up with TRBD1. The CDR3 contains 16 residues. Germline V lookup: CDR1 SEHNR, CDR2 FQNEAQ (reference sequence). V dropped 5 bases and J dropped 2; count of bases not matched to a gene: 8. CDR3 DNA sequence: TGTGCCAGCAGCCCAACCCCGGGACAGGGGGCCTACGAGCAGTACTTC. Amino acid sequence: CASSPTPGQGAYEQYF.

V and J are TRBV30 and TRBJ2-2; D call uncertain. V was cut by 0 bases and J by 7 bases, with 9 bases left in between. The CDR3 loop spans 13 amino acids. The V gene's germline CDR1 is GTSNPN and CDR2 SVGIG (reference sequence). CDR3 sequence: CAWSVGTHGELFF. The CDR3 region has the DNA TGTGCCTGGAGTGTGGGAACTCACGGGGAGCTGTTTTTT.

V is TRBV29-1 and J is TRBJ2-7; TRBD2 is a possible D gene (5 bases). Germline CDR1 and CDR2: SQVTM and ANQGSEA. The CDR3 runs to 14 residues. V lost 6 bases to trimming and J lost 5 bases, with 20 bases between them. The CDR3 DNA reads as TGCAGCGTAATAGGCCCGGGGAAGGGCGACGAGCAGTACTTC. Translated: CSVIGPGKGDEQYF.

The CDR3 here is CASSLVQYNEQFF. As DNA, the CDR3 is TGTGCCAGCAGCTTAGTACAGTACAATGAGCAGTTCTTC. The genes are TRBV13 and TRBJ2-1; no reliable D call. This CDR3 region has 13 residues. Germline V CDR1 and CDR2: PRHDT, FYEKMQ (reference sequence). V was clipped by 1 base and J by 4 bases, with 5 bases between them.

This clone has just a few counts. The gene calls are TRBV5-1 and TRBJ2-7; 8 bases line up with TRBD1. The CDR3 spans 14 residues. V lost 2 bases to trimming and J lost 3 bases; unmatched junction nucleotides: 4. CDR1 is SGHRS and CDR2 is YFSETQ in the germline V gene. The CDR3 nucleotides read TGCGCCAGCAGCTTTTCAGGGGGCATCTACGAGCAGTACTTC. Translating it yields CASSFSGGIYEQYF.

The rearrangement links TRBV13 to TRBJ2-5; TRBD2 matches at 9 bases. The CDR3 sequence is 16 residues long. V was clipped by 1 base and J by 0 bases; unmatched bases: 3. Germline V CDR1 and CDR2: PRHDT, FYEKMQ (reference sequence). This CDR3 reads CASSLEAGGDQETQYF. The CDR3 DNA sequence: TGTGCCAGCAGCTTAGAAGCGGGGGGCGACCAAGAGACCCAGTACTTC.

V gene TRBV27 combines with J gene TRBJ1-2, with 9 bases identical to TRBD1. V lost 8 bases to trimming and J lost 3 bases; unmatched junction nucleotides: 10. The CDR3 spans 15 residues. The germline V gene encodes CDR1 MNHEY and CDR2 SMNVEV (reference sequence). The CDR3 loop reads CASGDPGQGDYGYTF. For the CDR3, the DNA is TGTGCCAGCGGGGACCCGGGACAGGGCGACTATGGCTACACCTTC.